The TCR beta chain under discussion was sequenced for a study of OX40 agonist ivuxolimab in advanced cancers. About the research overall: One patient with hepatocellular carcinoma and two with cutaneous melanoma, three in all, had partial responses. Study observations and caveats: With doses of 0.1 to 3.0 mg/kg, CD4+ and CD8+ blood T cells had undergone clonal expansion by week 6. Low clonal expansion, among the lowest seen, marked partial responders at 0.1-3.0 mg/kg.

Germline V gene lookup returns CDR1 MGHRA and CDR2 YSYEKL. V was pared by 4 bases and J by 2 bases, with 8 bases between. This CDR3 comprises 14 residues. Measured with immunoSEQ multiplex PCR; TCRdb has only the in-frame clones, and not every one. The data show some 89,000 clones, roughly 80% seen once. Concerning this clone itself: Antigen specificity is unknown.

This specimen was CD4+ or CD8+ T cells sorted from blood, taken in a trial of the OX40 agonist ivuxolimab. The sequence came from an adult with an advanced solid tumor such as melanoma, head and neck, liver or kidney cancer. The gene calls are TRBV4-1 and TRBJ1-4, with unresolved D. Here the CDR3 DNA reads TGCGCCAGCAGCCTACAGAACACTAATGAAAAACTGTTTTTT. Protein product: CASSLQNTNEKLFF.